The clone carrying this T cell receptor (beta chain) appeared a few times. What it binds is not known. These data originate in a study of T-cell memory formation after mild COVID-19. Study context: Across donors, TCR clusters were largely donor specific. Study conclusions and caveats: Prior to infection, memory already included some responding clones, suggesting cross-reactive memory joined. Day 15 to 85 contracting clones showed balanced CD4/CD8; day 15 to 37 expanders favored CD4+. Largely, contracting CD4+ clones fell within CM and EM, and contracting CD8+ clones within EMRA.

V gave up 6 bases and J gave up 0 bases, with 12 bases separating them. Germline CDR1 MNHEY, CDR2 SVGEGT. This CDR3 comprises 14 residues. TCRdb re-analysed the 5' RACE reads in MiXCR, keeping a single row per CDR3 protein. In the table there are fewer than 400,000 distinct CDR3 sequences, about 16% of which are singletons. The V and J genes are TRBV6-2 or TRBV6-3 and TRBJ2-7; possibly TRBD1 for D (7 bases). This TCR came from a man in his late teens or twenties who had mild COVID-19 (a few samples of this study predate the infection). Cell type and time point are not known. Sequencing was done on a sample of PBMCs or a T cell subset sorted from them (not recorded which). The CDR3 region is CASRRQGLSYEQYF. CDR3 nucleotides: TGTGCCAGCAGACGACAGGGACTCTCCTACGAGCAGTACTTC.